This T cell receptor beta chain was retrieved from a study of resident and recirculating memory T cells in vitiligo. The overall study: Samples were epidermis from two lesional and two nonlesional sites, plus PBMCs.

Germline CDR1 is MGHRA and CDR2 is YSYEKL. After removal of 5 bases from V and 2 bases from J, the junction contained 9 bases not matched to a gene. The CDR3 contains 17 residues. Broader study findings: Sequences differed between biopsy sites and patients, suggesting private specificity.

The method was immunoSEQ multiplex PCR; TCRdb's version includes in-frame clones alone and lacks a portion of them. The table includes more than 65,000 clones, approximately 91% detected once. As for this clone: No antigen is known for it.

This clonotype originated in a male donor with vitiligo. Sequencing was carried out using blood. J is TRBJ2-3 and V is TRBV4-1; the match to TRBD2 covers 11 bases. The CDR3 nucleotides read TGCGCCAGCAGCGCTGGGGGGACTAGCGGCCCCACAGATACGCAGTATTTT. Translated, it gives CASSAGGTSGPTDTQYF.